The entry below gives a single TCR beta chain sequence along with its context. The antigen is not known. This record belongs to a study of STAT5B mutations in CD4+ large granular lymphocyte leukemia. Study outcomes and limitations: Top patient clones used TRBV06 genes more often: 8/27 versus 2/35 in controls. Without putative leukemic clones, patient CD4-sorted repertoires remained more clonal than healthy CD4+ repertoires.

Profiled with immunoSEQ multiplex PCR; TCRdb holds only in-frame clones, not every one. The sample lists about 33,000 clones, approximately 74% occurring once. V was trimmed by 2 bases and J by 8 bases, leaving 13 bases between them. The CDR3 extends over 14 amino acids. In germline, CDR1 is SEHNR, CDR2 FQNEAQ (reference sequence). Sequences were obtained from CD4+ T cells from blood buffy coats. The chain employs TRBV7-9 and TRBJ2-1; weak D call: TRBD2 (6 bases). The origin of this receptor is a human donor in good health. The CDR3 region has the DNA TGTGCCAGCAGCTTATTAGGAGGGCATTATGAGCAGTTCTTC. It translates to CASSLLGGHYEQFF. Looking up the rest from reference TRBV7-9 and TRBJ2-1 gives the full variable domain: DTGVSQNPRHKITKRGQNVTFRCDPISEHNRLYWYRQTLGQGPEFLTYFQNEAQLEKSRLLSDRFSAERPKGSFSTLEIQRTEQGDSAMYLCASSLLGGHYEQFFGPGTRLTVL.